This T cell receptor beta chain was profiled in a study of blood T cell repertoires in COVID-19. About the research overall: Collection of acute and convalescent COVID-19 samples took place in the United States, Italy and Spain.

Germline-derived CDR1 and CDR2 are MNHEY and SVGAGI. The trim removed 6 bases at V and 3 bases at J, leaving 5 bases unmatched. This CDR3 is 14 amino acids long. Study processing details: Amplification of reference gene primers provided the estimated nucleated cell counts. Repertoires were generated with immunoSEQ multiplex PCR, while TCRdb's copy carries only in-frame clones and drops some. V, J and clone size were drawn from that table, and D and trimming were deduced from the DNA. This sample has 70,000 to 75,000 clones, with around 80% found just once. Sequenced material: peripheral blood. The rearrangement uses TRBV6-5 and TRBJ2-7, with 10 bases lining up with TRBD1. This TCR was recovered from a woman aged 80 or over with active or convalescent COVID-19. The DNA of the CDR3 is TGTGCCAGCAGCCGACAGGGGGCGGACTACGAGCAGTACTTC. This translates into CASSRQGADYEQYF.